This T cell receptor (beta chain) was recorded in a study of blood T cell repertoires in COVID-19. Overall study context: The samples span acute and convalescent COVID-19 from the United States, Italy and Spain. In each case, the material was cDNA or gDNA derived from T cells, B-cell-depleted T cells, or PBMCs.

The table lists this clone with a few counts. How the authors handled the data: By means of reference gene primer amplification, nucleated cell counts were estimated. Assay used: immunoSEQ multiplex PCR; TCRdb lists only in-frame clones, some missing. For V, J and clone size, that table is used; D and trimming come from the DNA. The sample holds about 59,000 clones, about 81% seen once. CDR1 is SEHNR and CDR2 is FQNEAQ in the germline V gene (reference sequence). V was clipped by 3 bases and J by 6 bases, with 20 bases between them. The length of the CDR3 is 17 residues. Enrollment of patients from Seattle took place during active infection, with longitudinal follow-up.

The chain has TRBV7-9 and TRBJ2-2; a weak D match, TRBD2 (6 bases). The source material was peripheral blood. The sequence came from a man aged 60 to 75 with COVID-19, enrolled during active disease. CDR3 residues: CASSLQAGTGFPGELFF. The CDR3 DNA reads as TGTGCCAGCAGCTTGCAGGCCGGGACTGGGTTCCCCGGGGAGCTGTTTTTT.